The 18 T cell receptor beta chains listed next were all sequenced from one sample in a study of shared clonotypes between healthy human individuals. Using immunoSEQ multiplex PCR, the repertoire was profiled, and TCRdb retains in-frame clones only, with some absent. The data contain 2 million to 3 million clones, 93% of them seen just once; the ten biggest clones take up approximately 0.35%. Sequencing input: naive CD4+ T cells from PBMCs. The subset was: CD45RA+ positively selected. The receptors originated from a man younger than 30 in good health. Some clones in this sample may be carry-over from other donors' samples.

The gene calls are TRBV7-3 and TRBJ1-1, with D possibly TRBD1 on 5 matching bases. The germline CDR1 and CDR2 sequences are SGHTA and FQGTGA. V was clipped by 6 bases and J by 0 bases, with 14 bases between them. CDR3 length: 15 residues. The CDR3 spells CASSRQGLMNTEAFF. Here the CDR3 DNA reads TGTGCCAGCAGTCGGCAGGGCCTTATGAACACTGAAGCTTTCTTT. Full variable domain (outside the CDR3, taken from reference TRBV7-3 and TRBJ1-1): GAGVSQTPSNKVTEKGKYVELRCDPISGHTALYWYRQSLGQGPEFLIYFQGTGAADDSGLPNDRFFAVRPEGSVSTLKIQRTERGDSAVYLCASSRQGLMNTEAFFGQGTRLTVV.

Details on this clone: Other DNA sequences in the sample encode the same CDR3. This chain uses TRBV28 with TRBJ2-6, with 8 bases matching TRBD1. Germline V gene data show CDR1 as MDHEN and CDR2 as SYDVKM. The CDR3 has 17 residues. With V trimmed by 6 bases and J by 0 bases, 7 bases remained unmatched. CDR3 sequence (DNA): TGTGCCAGCAGCCCCGGACAGGGTCTCTCTGGGGCCAACGTCCTGACTTTC. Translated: CASSPGQGLSGANVLTF.

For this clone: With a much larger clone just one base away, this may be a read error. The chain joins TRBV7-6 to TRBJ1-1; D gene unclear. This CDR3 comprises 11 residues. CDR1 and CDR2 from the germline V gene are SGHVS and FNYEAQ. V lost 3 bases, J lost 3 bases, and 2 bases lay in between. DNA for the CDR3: TGTGCCAGCAGCTTGCACACTGAAGCTTTCTTT. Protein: CASSLHTEAFF.

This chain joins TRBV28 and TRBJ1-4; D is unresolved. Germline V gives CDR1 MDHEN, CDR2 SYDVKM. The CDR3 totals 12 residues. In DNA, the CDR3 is TGTGCGGAAAGTGCAGGAAATGAAAAACTGTTTTTT. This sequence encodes CAESAGNEKLFF. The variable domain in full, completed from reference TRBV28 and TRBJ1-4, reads DVKVTQSSRYLVKRTGEKVFLECVQDMDHENMFWYRQDPGLGLRLIYFSYDVKMKEKGDIPEGYSVSREKKERFSLILESASTNQTSMYLCAESAGNEKLFFGSGTQLSVL.

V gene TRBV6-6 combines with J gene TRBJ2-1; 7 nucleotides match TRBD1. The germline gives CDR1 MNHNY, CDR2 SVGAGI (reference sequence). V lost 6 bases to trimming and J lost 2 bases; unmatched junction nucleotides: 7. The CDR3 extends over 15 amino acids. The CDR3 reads CASRRQGMAYNEQFF. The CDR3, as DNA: TGTGCCAGCAGAAGACAGGGCATGGCCTACAATGAGCAGTTCTTC.

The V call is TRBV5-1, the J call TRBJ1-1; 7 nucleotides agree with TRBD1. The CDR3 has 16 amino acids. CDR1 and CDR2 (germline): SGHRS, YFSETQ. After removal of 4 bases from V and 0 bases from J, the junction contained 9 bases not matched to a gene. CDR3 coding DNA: TGCGCCAGCAGCCCTCCCCCGACAGGGATGAACACTGAAGCTTTCTTT. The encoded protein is CASSPPPTGMNTEAFF.

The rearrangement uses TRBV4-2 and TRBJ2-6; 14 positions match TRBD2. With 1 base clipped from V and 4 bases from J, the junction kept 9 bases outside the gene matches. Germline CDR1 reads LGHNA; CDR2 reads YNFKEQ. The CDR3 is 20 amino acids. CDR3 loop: CASSQVGGLAGGSGANVLTF. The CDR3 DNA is TGTGCCAGCAGCCAAGTGGGTGGACTAGCGGGAGGTTCAGGGGCCAACGTCCTGACTTTC.

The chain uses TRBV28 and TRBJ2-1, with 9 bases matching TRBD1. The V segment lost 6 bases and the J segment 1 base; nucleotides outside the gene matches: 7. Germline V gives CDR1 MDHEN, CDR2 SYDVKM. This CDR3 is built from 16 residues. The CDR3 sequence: CASRTGQGWSYNEQFF. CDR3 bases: TGTGCCAGCAGGACCGGACAGGGGTGGTCCTACAATGAGCAGTTCTTC.

CDR3: CSVALAALNNEQFF. The CDR3 DNA sequence: TGCAGCGTTGCTCTAGCGGCTTTGAACAATGAGCAGTTCTTC. The chain carries TRBV29-1 and TRBJ2-1; the match to TRBD2 covers 7 bases. The junction had 8 bases not matched to a gene; V was cut back by 4 bases and J by 5 bases. Germline V gene lookup returns CDR1 SQVTM and CDR2 ANQGSEA. The CDR3 consists of 14 residues.

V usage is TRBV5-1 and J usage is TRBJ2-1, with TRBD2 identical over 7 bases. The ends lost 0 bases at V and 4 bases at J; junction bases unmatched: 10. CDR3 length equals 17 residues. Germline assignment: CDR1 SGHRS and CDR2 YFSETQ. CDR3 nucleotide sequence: TGCGCCAGCAGCTTGGAACTTGCTAGCGGAGCTTACAATGAGCAGTTCTTC. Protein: CASSLELASGAYNEQFF.

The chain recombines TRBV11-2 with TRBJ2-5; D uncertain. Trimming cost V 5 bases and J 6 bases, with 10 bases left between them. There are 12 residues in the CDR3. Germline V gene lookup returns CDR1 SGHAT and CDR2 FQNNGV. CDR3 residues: CASSPSRQTQYF. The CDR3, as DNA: TGTGCCAGCAGCCCCAGCCGCCAGACCCAGTACTTC.

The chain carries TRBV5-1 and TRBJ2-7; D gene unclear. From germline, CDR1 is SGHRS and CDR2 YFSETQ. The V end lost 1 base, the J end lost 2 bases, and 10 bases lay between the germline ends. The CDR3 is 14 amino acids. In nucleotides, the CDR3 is TGCGCCAGCAGCTTGAACACGAGGACCTACGAGCAGTACTTC. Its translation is CASSLNTRTYEQYF.

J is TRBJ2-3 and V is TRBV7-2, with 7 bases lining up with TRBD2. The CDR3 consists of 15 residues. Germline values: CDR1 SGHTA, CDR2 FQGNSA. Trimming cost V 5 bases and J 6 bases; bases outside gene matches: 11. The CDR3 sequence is CASSPLAEFVDTQYF. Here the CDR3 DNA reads TGTGCCAGCAGCCCCCTAGCGGAGTTCGTTGATACGCAGTATTTT.

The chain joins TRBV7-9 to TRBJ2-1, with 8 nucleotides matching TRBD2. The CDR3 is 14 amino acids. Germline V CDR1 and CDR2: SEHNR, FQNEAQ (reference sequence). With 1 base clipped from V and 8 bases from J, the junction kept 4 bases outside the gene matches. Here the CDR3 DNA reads TGTGCCAGCAGCTTAGGGACTAGCTTAGATGAGCAGTTCTTC. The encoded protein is CASSLGTSLDEQFF.

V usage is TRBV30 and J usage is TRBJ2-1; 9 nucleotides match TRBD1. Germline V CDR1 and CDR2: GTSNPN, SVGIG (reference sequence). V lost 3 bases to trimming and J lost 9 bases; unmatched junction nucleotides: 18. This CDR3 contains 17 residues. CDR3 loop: CAWSPPPWDREGGEQFF. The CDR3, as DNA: TGTGCCTGGAGCCCCCCCCCATGGGACAGGGAAGGGGGTGAGCAGTTCTTC.

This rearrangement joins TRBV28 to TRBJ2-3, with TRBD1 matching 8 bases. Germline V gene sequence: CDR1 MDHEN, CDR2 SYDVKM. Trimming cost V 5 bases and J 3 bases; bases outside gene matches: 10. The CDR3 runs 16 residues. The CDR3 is CASSPVGTGITDTQYF. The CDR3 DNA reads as TGTGCCAGCAGTCCGGTGGGGACAGGTATAACAGATACGCAGTATTTT.

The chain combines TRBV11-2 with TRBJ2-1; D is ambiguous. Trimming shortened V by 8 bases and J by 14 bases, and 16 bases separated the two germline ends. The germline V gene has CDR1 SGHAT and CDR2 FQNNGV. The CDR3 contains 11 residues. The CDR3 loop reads CASRIGVTEFF. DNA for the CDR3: TGTGCCAGCCGGATAGGCGTAACAGAGTTCTTC.

The CDR3 nucleotides read TGTGCCAGCCGCAGACATCTGAACACTGAAGCTTTCTTT. It is translated as CASRRHLNTEAFF. The V gene is TRBV11-2, the J gene TRBJ1-1; no clear D. Trimming pared 8 bases from V and 0 bases from J, leaving 10 bases between. CDR3 length: 13 amino acids. The germline V gene encodes CDR1 SGHAT and CDR2 FQNNGV. The full variable domain, rest sourced from reference TRBV11-2 and TRBJ1-1, is EAGVAQSPRYKIIEKRQSVAFWCNPISGHATLYWYQQILGQGPKLLIQFQNNGVVDDSQLPKDRFSAERLKGVDSTLKIQPAKLEDSAVYLCASRRHLNTEAFFGQGTRLTVV.